This T cell receptor (beta chain) was sequenced in a study of shared clonotypes between healthy human individuals. Comment on this clone: Its antigen is still unknown.

The CDR3 is made up of 18 amino acids. V dropped 3 bases and J dropped 5 bases, with 23 bases sitting between them. Germline V CDR1 and CDR2: SGDLS, YYNGEE. Deep level was the assay's run setting. 200 to 250 ng DNA, tens of thousands of T cell genomes, went into each sorted-subset replicate PCR. Measured with immunoSEQ multiplex PCR; TCRdb has only the in-frame clones, and not every one. In the table there are some 1,100,000 clones, around 78% of which are singletons. Findings and caveats of the study: Relative to memory subsets, naive subsets generally showed larger estimated richness. Shared across a few donors were roughly 5.3% of the naive CD4 clonotypes.

The origin of this receptor is a man younger than 35 in good health. Some clones in this sample may be carry-over from other donors' samples. The V gene is TRBV9, the J gene TRBJ2-2; D may correspond to TRBD1 or TRBD2 (5 bases each). Input material: memory CD4+ T cells from PBMCs. Stated subset: CD45RA-negative fraction. The CDR3 reads CASSAPGQGLVGTGELFF. In DNA form, the CDR3 reads TGTGCCAGCAGCGCCCCGGGGCAGGGCCTGGTCGGGACCGGGGAGCTGTTTTTT. The whole variable domain, filled in from reference TRBV9 and TRBJ2-2, reads DSGVTQTPKHLITATGQRVTLRCSPRSGDLSVYWYQQSLDQGLQFLIQYYNGEERAKGNILERFSAQQFPDLHSELNLSSLELGDSALYFCASSAPGQGLVGTGELFFGEGSRLTVL.